A single sample is the source of the 30 T cell receptor beta chains below, sequenced in a study of chemoradiotherapy in HPV16-positive cancers. The assay was immunoSEQ multiplex PCR, and TCRdb's table has in-frame clones only and misses some. In the table there are about 20,000 clones, around 75% of which are singletons. The material was obtained from a patient who underwent chemoradiotherapy. The source is a human donor with HPV-associated anogenital cancer.

The genes are TRBV7-3 and TRBJ2-7; 8 positions match TRBD1. Germline CDR1 SGHTA, CDR2 FQGTGA. This CDR3 region has 14 residues. The V and J ends lost 5 bases and 2 bases, in that order; junction bases with no gene match: 5. In nucleotides, the CDR3 is TGTGCCAGCAGCCCCAAGGACAGGGCCTACGAGCAGTACTTC. Amino acids: CASSPKDRAYEQYF.

A note on this clone: A read error may account for a junction end that differs from germline. The J gene is TRBJ2-1, the V gene TRBV7-7, with 9 bases aligning to TRBD2. CDR3 size: 15 residues. Germline V gene lookup returns CDR1 SSHAT and CDR2 FNYEAQ (reference sequence). CDR3 amino acids: CASSPSAGGFDEQFF. The CDR3 DNA reads TGTGCTAGCAGCCCTAGCGCGGGGGGGTTCGATGAGCAGTTCTTC.

This clone was observed a handful of times. J is TRBJ1-4 and V is TRBV7-9; 11 nucleotides match TRBD1. This CDR3 has 15 amino acids. J lost 8 bases, V lost 5 bases, and 7 bases had no gene match. Germline V gives CDR1 SEHNR, CDR2 FQNEAQ (reference sequence). CDR3 amino acids: CASSPRTGGGEKLFF. The CDR3 DNA sequence: TGTGCCAGCAGCCCCCGGACAGGGGGCGGCGAAAAACTGTTTTTT.

This chain connects TRBV5-5 to TRBJ2-1; TRBD2 matches 10 bases. CDR1 and CDR2 (germline): SGHKS, YYEKEE (reference sequence). The J segment lost 6 bases and the V segment lost 4 bases, leaving 7 bases of the junction unmatched. The CDR3 is 15 residues long. The CDR3 protein is CASSTLAGVGNEQFF. The CDR3 DNA follows: TGTGCCAGCAGCACCCTAGCGGGAGTCGGCAATGAGCAGTTCTTC.

The rearrangement joins TRBV7-9 to TRBJ2-3; TRBD1 matches 9 bases. The CDR3 consists of 17 residues. With 5 bases clipped from V and 1 base from J, the junction kept 10 bases outside the gene matches. The germline gives CDR1 SEHNR, CDR2 FQNEAQ (reference sequence). CDR3 loop: CASSIEHGQGRTDTQYF. The CDR3 DNA sequence: TGTGCCAGCAGCATAGAGCACGGACAGGGGCGCACAGATACGCAGTATTTT. Variable domain in full (rest from reference TRBV7-9 and TRBJ2-3): DTGVSQNPRHKITKRGQNVTFRCDPISEHNRLYWYRQTLGQGPEFLTYFQNEAQLEKSRLLSDRFSAERPKGSFSTLEIQRTEQGDSAMYLCASSIEHGQGRTDTQYFGPGTRLTVL.

In this sample, this clone turned up once. CDR3 DNA sequence: TGTGCCAGCAGCTTAGGGAGCTACGAGCAGTACTTC. It yields the protein CASSLGSYEQYF. J is TRBJ2-7 and V is TRBV7-2; no clear D. Germline lookup yields CDR1 SGHTA and CDR2 FQGNSA. V lost 1 base, J lost 3 bases, and 4 bases lay in between. The CDR3 has 12 residues.

The chain combines TRBV5-1 with TRBJ2-6; D remains unclear. In germline, CDR1 is SGHRS, CDR2 YFSETQ. V lost 0 bases to trimming and J lost 2 bases, with 9 bases between them. The CDR3 length is 16 residues. CDR3 nucleotide sequence: TGCGCCAGCAGCTTGGCCGCGAGTGCTGGGGCCAACGTCCTGACTTTC. This codes for CASSLAASAGANVLTF.

The V and J genes are TRBV19 and TRBJ2-3, with a tentative D call TRBD2 (5 bases). The CDR3 runs 15 residues. V lost 4 bases, J lost 4 bases, and 15 bases lay in between. The germline gives CDR1 LNHDA, CDR2 SQIVND (reference sequence). The CDR3 sequence is CASSRRTGNPDTQYF. In DNA, the CDR3 is TGTGCCAGTAGTAGGAGGACGGGAAATCCAGATACGCAGTATTTT.

The J gene is TRBJ1-1, the V gene TRBV5-1; TRBD1 matches 7 bases. The CDR3 extends over 18 amino acids. Germline V lookup: CDR1 SGHRS, CDR2 YFSETQ. Losses at the gene ends were 4 bases for V and 4 bases for J; bases not matched to a gene: 19. CDR3 nucleotides: TGCGCCAGCAGCCAAACTACGGGGACAGCTCCGGGGGTCACTGAAGCTTTCTTT. This sequence encodes CASSQTTGTAPGVTEAFF.

This chain connects TRBV7-2 to TRBJ2-5; TRBD1 might be the D (6 bases). The better agreement between TRBJ2-7 and the DNA end casts doubt on the J call. Looked up from germline, CDR1 is SGHTA and CDR2 is FQGNSA. The CDR3 consists of 18 residues. The CDR3 protein is CASSLANGGYWGSYEQYF. CDR3 coding DNA: TGTGCCAGCAGCTTAGCGAATGGGGGCTACTGGGGTTCCTACGAGCAGTACTTC.

The chain carries TRBV6-5 and TRBJ1-1; 8 bases are shared with TRBD1. The germline CDR1 and CDR2 sequences are MNHEY and SVGAGI. The CDR3 has 13 amino acids. Unmatched junction bases numbered 7, after V lost 8 bases and J lost 5 bases. CDR3 residues: CASSRTGITEAFF. DNA of the CDR3: TGTGCCAGCTCCAGGACAGGGATTACTGAAGCTTTCTTT.

CDR3 sequence: CAISLDRFTYNEQFF. DNA of the CDR3: TGTGCCATCAGTCTTGACAGATTTACCTACAATGAGCAGTTCTTC. The chain couples TRBV10-3 to TRBJ2-1; the D gene is possibly TRBD1 (5 bases). V lost 5 bases and J 2 bases, leaving 13 bases between the germline ends. This CDR3 contains 15 residues. Per the germline V gene, CDR1 is ENHRY and CDR2 is SYGVKD.

The chain combines TRBV2 with TRBJ2-7; TRBD2 agrees at 7 bases. The CDR3 sequence is 13 residues long. Germline lookup yields CDR1 SNHLY and CDR2 FYNNEI. V lost 7 bases to trimming and J lost 7 bases; unmatched junction nucleotides: 10. The CDR3 loop is CASTVLAEREQYF. In DNA, the CDR3 is TGTGCCAGCACGGTTCTAGCGGAGAGGGAGCAGTACTTC.

This chain uses TRBV19 with TRBJ1-4; a possible D gene is TRBD1 (5 bases). In germline, CDR1 is LNHDA, CDR2 SQIVND (reference sequence). The CDR3 runs to 14 residues. Trimming left V 7 bases short and J 7 bases short, with 16 bases between. For the CDR3, the DNA is TGTGCCAGTACCCTGGGGCCCCGAGGTGAAAAACTGTTTTTT. Protein: CASTLGPRGEKLFF.

The chain carries TRBV19 and TRBJ2-2; 7 nucleotides line up with TRBD2. Per the germline V gene, CDR1 is LNHDA and CDR2 is SQIVND (reference sequence). This CDR3 contains 15 residues. Losses at the gene ends were 7 bases for V and 3 bases for J; bases not matched to a gene: 8. CDR3 sequence reads: CASKTLGGDTGELFF. CDR3 DNA sequence: TGTGCCAGTAAGACGTTGGGAGGGGACACCGGGGAGCTGTTTTTT.

The V call is TRBV6-5, the J call TRBJ1-2, with 8 bases fitting TRBD1. The CDR3 loop spans 14 amino acids. Germline-derived CDR1 and CDR2 are MNHEY and SVGAGI. Trimming removed 6 bases from V and 8 bases from J; junction bases left unmatched: 11. The DNA for the CDR3 is TGTGCCAGCAGGGGGGCAGGGGGCGCGCAGGGCTACACCTTC. It translates to CASRGAGGAQGYTF.

The chain links TRBV28 to TRBJ2-7; D remains unclear. The V gene's germline CDR1 is MDHEN and CDR2 SYDVKM. Trimming took 3 bases from V and 0 from J, leaving 9 bases between them. This CDR3 has 14 residues. CDR3 sequence (DNA): TGTGCCAGCAGTTTGGGCAGAGCCTCCTACGAGCAGTACTTC. As protein: CASSLGRASYEQYF.

This clone was detected once. The chain recombines TRBV27 with TRBJ2-7; 7 bases are shared with TRBD1. The CDR3 length is 18 residues. The trim removed 2 bases at V and 3 bases at J, leaving 16 bases unmatched. Germline V CDR1 and CDR2: MNHEY, SMNVEV (reference sequence). In DNA, the CDR3 is TGTGCCAGCAGTTTAATGGGACGCAGGCCGAGGGGGCACTACGAGCAGTACTTC. Translating it yields CASSLMGRRPRGHYEQYF.

The gene calls are TRBV7-2 and TRBJ2-1; no definite D call. The CDR3 runs to 16 residues. Looked up from germline, CDR1 is SGHTA and CDR2 is FQGNSA. V dropped 2 bases and J dropped 0 bases, with 11 bases sitting between them. The CDR3 loop reads CASSLYFASSYNEQFF. CDR3 bases: TGTGCCAGCAGCTTATATTTCGCGAGCTCCTACAATGAGCAGTTCTTC.

The V gene is TRBV7-6, the J gene TRBJ2-2; D gene ambiguous. The length of the CDR3 is 12 residues. The germline CDR1 and CDR2 sequences are SGHVS and FNYEAQ. V was trimmed by 4 bases and J by 2 bases, leaving 2 bases between them. Here the CDR3 DNA reads TGTGCCAGCAGCTCAAACACCGGGGAGCTGTTTTTT. This sequence encodes CASSSNTGELFF.

The chain couples TRBV4-1 to TRBJ2-3; TRBD2 matches at 11 bases. The CDR3 has 16 amino acids. Trimming at V came to 2 bases and at J to 5 bases, leaving 6 bases not matched to a gene. Germline CDR1 MGHRA, CDR2 YSYEKL. CDR3 nucleotides: TGCGCCAGCAGCCAAATGGGGCTAGCGGGGGGAGATACGCAGTATTTT. Encoded protein: CASSQMGLAGGDTQYF.

This rearrangement joins TRBV7-9 to TRBJ2-3; D gene ambiguous. The germline V gene encodes CDR1 SEHNR and CDR2 FQNEAQ (reference sequence). This CDR3 is 13 amino acids long. Trimming stripped 1 base from V and 4 bases from J, with 6 bases between. In DNA form, the CDR3 reads TGTGCCAGCAGCTTAGTAGGTGCAGATACGCAGTATTTT. As protein: CASSLVGADTQYF.

The V call is TRBV30, the J call TRBJ2-1, with 8 bases that match TRBD2. The V and J ends lost 5 bases and 6 bases, in that order; junction bases with no gene match: 12. The CDR3 runs 15 residues. Per germline, CDR1 GTSNPN and CDR2 SVGIG (reference sequence). In DNA, the CDR3 is TGTGCCTGGGGGAACCCGGGACTAGTAGCCAATGAGCAGTTCTTC. Translating it yields CAWGNPGLVANEQFF.

The chain is built from TRBV6-5 and TRBJ2-3; the D is unclear. The CDR3 covers 13 residues. V was shortened by 5 bases and J by 5 bases, with 11 bases between the two germline ends. Per germline, CDR1 MNHEY and CDR2 SVGAGI. Here the CDR3 reads CASSARSLDTQYF. The CDR3 nucleotides read TGTGCCAGCAGTGCCCGGTCCTTAGATACGCAGTATTTT.

This chain uses TRBV27 with TRBJ2-3; D may be TRBD2 (5 bases). V gave up 5 bases and J gave up 5 bases, with 14 bases separating them. The CDR3 runs to 14 residues. Germline-derived CDR1 and CDR2 are MNHEY and SMNVEV (reference sequence). CDR3 amino acids: CASSPALAGDTQYF. The CDR3 DNA reads TGTGCCAGCAGTCCTGCTCTAGCTGGAGATACGCAGTATTTT.

V and J are TRBV11-2 and TRBJ1-4, with D maybe TRBD1 (5 bases). The CDR3 consists of 14 residues. Trimming took off 1 base at V and 7 bases at J, with 10 bases between the two ends. In germline, CDR1 is SGHAT, CDR2 FQNNGV. The CDR3 reads CASSLGVGVEKLFF. For the CDR3, the DNA is TGTGCCAGCAGCTTAGGGGTGGGGGTTGAAAAACTGTTTTTT.

The rearrangement links TRBV19 to TRBJ2-1; D may be TRBD1 or TRBD2 (5 bases each). The CDR3 length is 14 residues. Trimming took 4 bases from V and 4 from J, leaving 11 bases between them. Germline lookup yields CDR1 LNHDA and CDR2 SQIVND (reference sequence). The CDR3 DNA follows: TGTGCCAGTAGTAGAGGGGCAGGGTACAATGAGCAGTTCTTC. It encodes CASSRGAGYNEQFF.

The rearrangement joins TRBV5-1 to TRBJ2-5; 7 nucleotides match TRBD1. Germline loops: CDR1 SGHRS, CDR2 YFSETQ. This CDR3 is 16 amino acids long. Trimming took 4 bases from V and 1 from J; bases not matched to a gene: 10. The CDR3 DNA reads TGCGCCAGCAGCAAAGCGCCAGGGGGAAGCCAAGAGACCCAGTACTTC. As protein: CASSKAPGGSQETQYF. Full variable domain (remainder filled in from reference TRBV5-1 and TRBJ2-5): KAGVTQTPRYLIKTRGQQVTLSCSPISGHRSVSWYQQTPGQGLQFLFEYFSETQRNKGNFPGRFSGRQFSNSRSEMNVSTLELGDSALYLCASSKAPGGSQETQYFGPGTRLLVL.

The rearrangement joins TRBV28 to TRBJ2-7; D is perhaps TRBD1 or TRBD2 (5 bases each). The V end lost 6 bases, the J end lost 2 bases, and 14 bases lay between the germline ends. Germline V lookup: CDR1 MDHEN, CDR2 SYDVKM. The CDR3 extends over 14 amino acids. The CDR3 DNA follows: TGTGCCAGCAGGAGGGACGGACTTACCTACGAGCAGTACTTC. Protein sequence: CASRRDGLTYEQYF.

V and J are TRBV2 and TRBJ2-7; 12 nucleotides align to TRBD2. The CDR3 is 15 residues long. V shed 5 bases, J shed 5 bases, and the junction held 7 bases outside the gene matches. Germline V gene data show CDR1 as SNHLY and CDR2 as FYNNEI. The CDR3 DNA reads as TGTGCCAGCAGTTCGACTAGCGGGGGTATCCACGAGCAGTACTTC. As protein: CASSSTSGGIHEQYF.